This T cell receptor beta chain was sequenced during a study of OX40 agonist ivuxolimab in advanced cancers. Broader study findings: At 0.1 to 3.0 mg/kg, clonal expansion of CD4+ and CD8+ blood T cells had occurred by week 6. Partial responders dosed at 0.1-3.0 mg/kg displayed clonal expansion ranking among the lowest.

The CDR3 is made up of 13 amino acids. Germline V lookup: CDR1 SGDLS, CDR2 YYNGEE. Deletions cut 0 bases from V and 4 bases from J, with 6 bases between. Concerning this clone itself: What it binds is not known. The sample carries other DNA sequences with the same CDR3.

Autoimmune disease history or systemic immunosuppression led to patients being barred. Some clones are missing from TCRdb's copy, which holds only in-frame ones; the method was immunoSEQ multiplex PCR. The table includes about 110,000 clones, about 91% detected once. The sequencing used CD4+ or CD8+ T cells sorted from blood, collected in a trial of the OX40 agonist ivuxolimab. The receptor was isolated from an adult with an advanced solid tumor such as melanoma, head and neck, liver or kidney cancer. V is TRBV9 and J is TRBJ2-3; perhaps TRBD2 as D (5 bases). CDR3: CASSVASPDTQYF. The CDR3 DNA reads as TGTGCCAGCAGCGTAGCTAGCCCAGATACGCAGTATTTT.